The 25 T cell receptor beta chains given below trace back to one sample, sequenced in a study of cytomegalovirus exposure and HLA in healthy donors. PCR involved 60 Vbeta and 13 Jbeta primers. Sequenced by immunoSEQ multiplex PCR; TCRdb stores in-frame clones only, minus some. The data contain 100,000 or so clones, 65% of them seen just once; the ten biggest clones take up about 3.8%. The source material was PBMCs. The receptors come from a man between 25 and 39 years old in good health and CMV-seropositive.

The chain carries TRBV9 and TRBJ2-1; a possible D gene is TRBD2 (6 bases). Germline lookup yields CDR1 SGDLS and CDR2 YYNGEE. With 0 bases removed from V and 2 bases from J, the gap between germline ends came to 18 bases. There are 18 residues in the CDR3. The CDR3 here is CASSVGRRGRFTYNEQFF. For the CDR3, the DNA is TGTGCCAGCAGCGTAGGGAGGCGGGGACGATTTACCTACAATGAGCAGTTCTTC.

This clone was recorded once. The rearrangement joins TRBV11-1 to TRBJ2-5; the match to TRBD1 covers 12 bases. Trimming cost V 4 bases and J 4 bases; bases outside gene matches: 4. The germline CDR1 and CDR2 sequences are SGHAT and FQDESV (reference sequence). CDR3 length: 15 residues. CDR3 in DNA: TGTGCCAGCAGCTCGGGACAGGGGGCGGGAGAGACCCAGTACTTC. It yields the protein CASSSGQGAGETQYF.

This chain uses TRBV6-5 with TRBJ2-7; D gene unclear. Germline assignment: CDR1 MNHEY and CDR2 SVGAGI. The germline V and J ends were trimmed by 8 bases and 3 bases, with 5 bases remaining between them. This CDR3 has 10 amino acids. This CDR3 reads CASGHYEQYF. For the CDR3, the DNA is TGTGCCAGCGGGCACTACGAGCAGTACTTC.

This chain joins TRBV13 and TRBJ2-3; tentatively, D is TRBD2 (8 bases). CDR1 is PRHDT, CDR2 FYEKMQ, per germline (reference sequence). The V and J ends lost 5 bases and 4 bases respectively, with 22 bases between them. The CDR3 consists of 17 residues. The CDR3 region has the DNA TGTGCCAGCAGCCCCAGGGGGAAGCGGGGGTGGGCAGATACGCAGTATTTT. Translation gives CASSPRGKRGWADTQYF.

This clone occurred a few times. V usage is TRBV7-6 and J usage is TRBJ1-2, with 8 bases that match TRBD1. Germline values: CDR1 SGHVS, CDR2 FNYEAQ. The V and J ends lost 2 bases and 6 bases, in that order; junction bases with no gene match: 8. The length of the CDR3 is 15 residues. The CDR3 here is CASSLTGQGMDGYTF. The CDR3 coding sequence is TGTGCCAGCAGCTTAACAGGACAGGGCATGGATGGCTACACCTTC.

J is TRBJ2-1 and V is TRBV7-9, with 14 bases matching TRBD2. The V segment lost 5 bases and the J segment 5 bases; nucleotides outside the gene matches: 2. The CDR3 loop spans 15 amino acids. CDR1 is SEHNR, CDR2 FQNEAQ, per germline (reference sequence). This CDR3 reads CASSLTSGGDNEQFF. DNA for the CDR3: TGTGCCAGCAGCCTGACTAGCGGGGGGGACAATGAGCAGTTCTTC.

The chain is built from TRBV7-9 and TRBJ1-1, with D perhaps matching TRBD1 (5 bases). The CDR3 loop spans 13 amino acids. Per the germline V gene, CDR1 is SEHNR and CDR2 is FQNEAQ (reference sequence). The V end lost 0 bases, the J end lost 12 bases, and 14 bases lay between the germline ends. DNA for the CDR3: TGTGCCAGCAGCTTAGCGCAACAGGTCGGTTCTTTCTTT. Translated, it gives CASSLAQQVGSFF. The variable domain in full, completed from reference TRBV7-9 and TRBJ1-1, reads DTGVSQNPRHKITKRGQNVTFRCDPISEHNRLYWYRQTLGQGPEFLTYFQNEAQLEKSRLLSDRFSAERPKGSFSTLEIQRTEQGDSAMYLCASSLAQQVGSFFGQGTRLTVV.

This clone showed up just a few times. The rearrangement links TRBV6-5 to TRBJ2-2; unclear D gene. Germline assignment: CDR1 MNHEY and CDR2 SVGAGI. The CDR3 spans 14 residues. Trimming shortened V by 5 bases and J by 3 bases, and 10 bases separated the two germline ends. The CDR3 loop reads CASSGVEYTGELFF. The CDR3 nucleotides are TGTGCCAGCAGTGGAGTCGAGTACACCGGGGAGCTGTTTTTT.

The chain recombines TRBV5-8 with TRBJ2-7, with a weak D call TRBD2 (6 bases). Germline V CDR1 and CDR2: SGHTS, YDEGEE. The CDR3 is 14 amino acids. Trimming stripped 4 bases from V and 3 bases from J, with 14 bases between. This chain's CDR3 is CASSPGDGYYEQYF. The DNA for the CDR3 is TGTGCCAGCAGCCCGGGGGACGGTTACTACGAGCAGTACTTC.

V gene TRBV27 combines with J gene TRBJ1-2; TRBD1 matches 8 bases. The CDR3 extends over 15 amino acids. J was trimmed by 2 bases and V by 2 bases; bases with no gene match: 4. Germline V gene sequence: CDR1 MNHEY, CDR2 SMNVEV (reference sequence). The CDR3 spells CASSLTRTGNYGYTF. In DNA form, the CDR3 reads TGTGCCAGCAGTTTAACCAGGACAGGGAACTATGGCTACACCTTC.

The gene calls are TRBV5-1 and TRBJ2-7, with D possibly TRBD2 on 6 matching bases. This CDR3 comprises 14 residues. Trimming took off 4 bases at V and 2 bases at J, with 13 bases between the two ends. CDR1 and CDR2 from the germline V gene are SGHRS and YFSETQ. The CDR3 region has the DNA TGCGCCAGCAGCGGCGGGACGGAGACCTACGAGCAGTACTTC. Translation: CASSGGTETYEQYF. Variable domain in full (rest from reference TRBV5-1 and TRBJ2-7): KAGVTQTPRYLIKTRGQQVTLSCSPISGHRSVSWYQQTPGQGLQFLFEYFSETQRNKGNFPGRFSGRQFSNSRSEMNVSTLELGDSALYLCASSGGTETYEQYFGPGTRLTVT.

The V call is TRBV19, the J call TRBJ1-1; TRBD1 aligns across 7 bases. V lost 6 bases, J lost 3 bases, and 4 bases stayed unmatched. Germline V gene sequence: CDR1 LNHDA, CDR2 SQIVND (reference sequence). CDR3 size: 13 residues. CDR3 DNA sequence: TGTGCCAGTAGCCAGGGGGGATACACTGAAGCTTTCTTT. Encoded protein: CASSQGGYTEAFF.

The gene calls are TRBV6-6 and TRBJ2-1; a possible D gene is TRBD2 (7 bases). The V gene lost 6 bases and the J gene lost 6 bases, with 18 bases spanning the gap. The CDR3 is 15 residues long. Germline assignment: CDR1 MNHNY and CDR2 SVGAGI (reference sequence). In nucleotides, the CDR3 is TGTGCCAGCAGCCCGAGGGGGGGGCTGGGCAATGAGCAGTTCTTC. Translating gives CASSPRGGLGNEQFF.

There are a few counts of this clone. The V call is TRBV9, the J call TRBJ2-3; D not certain. Germline CDR1 and CDR2: SGDLS and YYNGEE. The length of the CDR3 is 13 residues. Between the trimmed V and J ends, which lost 2 bases and 3 bases, there was a span of 7 bases. Here the CDR3 reads CASSVVITDTQYF. The CDR3 nucleotides are TGTGCCAGCAGCGTCGTAATTACAGATACGCAGTATTTT. Based on the CDR3 plus reference TRBV9 and TRBJ2-3, the full variable domain is DSGVTQTPKHLITATGQRVTLRCSPRSGDLSVYWYQQSLDQGLQFLIQYYNGEERAKGNILERFSAQQFPDLHSELNLSSLELGDSALYFCASSVVITDTQYFGPGTRLTVL.

This chain joins TRBV29-1 and TRBJ2-2; 8 nucleotides match TRBD2. Unmatched junction bases numbered 7, after V lost 5 bases and J lost 8 bases. The CDR3 covers 13 residues. CDR1 SQVTM and CDR2 ANQGSEA come from the germline V gene. The CDR3: CSVPAGVTGELFF. The CDR3 nucleotides read TGCAGCGTTCCAGCGGGGGTCACGGGGGAGCTGTTTTTT.

The J gene is TRBJ2-1, the V gene TRBV11-2, with 13 bases that match TRBD2. Germline-derived CDR1 and CDR2 are SGHAT and FQNNGV. J was trimmed by 5 bases and V by 5 bases; bases with no gene match: 3. The CDR3 runs 15 residues. The DNA of the CDR3 is TGTGCCAGCAGCGTAGGGACTAGCGGGGACAATGAGCAGTTCTTC. Residues: CASSVGTSGDNEQFF.

This clone was detected only once. This chain links TRBV27 with TRBJ1-2, with D hard to call. CDR3 length: 14 residues. From germline, CDR1 is MNHEY and CDR2 SMNVEV (reference sequence). V lost 5 bases and J 2 bases, leaving 12 bases between the germline ends. CDR3 loop: CASSPTGQNYGYTF. The CDR3 DNA is TGTGCCAGCAGTCCCACCGGTCAAAACTATGGCTACACCTTC.

This clone was found a few times. The rearrangement joins TRBV7-2 to TRBJ2-7; TRBD2 is a possible D gene (5 bases). Per the germline V gene, CDR1 is SGHTA and CDR2 is FQGNSA. Trimming stripped 0 bases from V and 3 bases from J, with 12 bases between. The CDR3 spans 15 residues. The CDR3 sequence: CASSLARADGYEQYF. CDR3 DNA sequence: TGTGCCAGCAGCTTAGCGCGGGCAGATGGCTACGAGCAGTACTTC.

The table lists this clone with a count of one. The chain has TRBV7-9 and TRBJ2-5; D is uncertain. Near its end, the DNA agrees better with TRBJ2-7, so the J call may be wrong. The CDR3 runs to 15 residues. The germline V gene encodes CDR1 SEHNR and CDR2 FQNEAQ (reference sequence). The chain's CDR3 is CASSLATGLSYEQYF. The CDR3 DNA sequence: TGTGCCAGCAGCTTAGCGACGGGTTTAAGCTACGAGCAGTACTTC.

V is TRBV9 and J is TRBJ2-5; D remains unclear. The V end lost 4 bases, the J end lost 1 base, and 17 bases lay between the germline ends. The CDR3 runs 16 residues. Germline V gene sequence: CDR1 SGDLS, CDR2 YYNGEE. The CDR3 sequence: CASSPQAGWAQETQYF. The CDR3 nucleotides are TGTGCCAGCAGCCCTCAAGCAGGATGGGCCCAAGAGACCCAGTACTTC.

In this sample, this clone turned up a few times. Here the CDR3 DNA reads TGTGCCAGCAGCGAGACAGGGTTTCTCTACGAGCAGTACTTC. It encodes CASSETGFLYEQYF. The genes are TRBV5-6 and TRBJ2-7, with 7 bases identical to TRBD1. J gave up 3 bases and V 4 bases, and 7 bases lay outside the gene matches. Germline assignment: CDR1 SGHDT and CDR2 YYEEEE. The CDR3 consists of 14 residues.

The chain links TRBV6-1 to TRBJ2-5; D gene unclear. Germline CDR1 and CDR2: MNHNS and SASEGT. Deletions cut 10 bases from V and 5 bases from J, with 20 bases between. The CDR3 has 14 amino acids. The CDR3 spells CATRLAGVLETQYF. The CDR3 DNA reads TGTGCCACCAGACTGGCAGGCGTCCTTGAGACCCAGTACTTC.

This clone has just a few counts. The chain has TRBV7-9 and TRBJ1-2; D is ambiguous. The CDR3 extends over 11 amino acids. The V end was cut by 5 bases, the J end by 5 bases, with 6 bases between. The germline V gene has CDR1 SEHNR and CDR2 FQNEAQ (reference sequence). CDR3 protein: CASSNGYGYTF. CDR3 coding DNA: TGTGCCAGCAGCAACGGGTATGGCTACACCTTC.

The chain combines TRBV9 with TRBJ2-1; the match to TRBD2 covers 14 bases. Per germline, CDR1 SGDLS and CDR2 YYNGEE. The CDR3 is 15 residues long. V gave up 2 bases and J gave up 10 bases; unmatched junction bases: 5. CDR3 DNA: TGTGCCAGCAGCGTGGGACTAGCGGGGGCAGGGGAGCAGTTCTTC. This gives the protein CASSVGLAGAGEQFF.

The rearrangement joins TRBV7-9 to TRBJ2-1; 7 bases agree with TRBD1. With V trimmed by 6 bases and J by 10 bases, 6 bases remained unmatched. CDR3 size: 12 residues. Germline V CDR1 and CDR2: SEHNR, FQNEAQ (reference sequence). The CDR3 here is CASSTGAAEQFF. Here the CDR3 DNA reads TGTGCCAGCAGTACAGGGGCAGCCGAGCAGTTCTTC.